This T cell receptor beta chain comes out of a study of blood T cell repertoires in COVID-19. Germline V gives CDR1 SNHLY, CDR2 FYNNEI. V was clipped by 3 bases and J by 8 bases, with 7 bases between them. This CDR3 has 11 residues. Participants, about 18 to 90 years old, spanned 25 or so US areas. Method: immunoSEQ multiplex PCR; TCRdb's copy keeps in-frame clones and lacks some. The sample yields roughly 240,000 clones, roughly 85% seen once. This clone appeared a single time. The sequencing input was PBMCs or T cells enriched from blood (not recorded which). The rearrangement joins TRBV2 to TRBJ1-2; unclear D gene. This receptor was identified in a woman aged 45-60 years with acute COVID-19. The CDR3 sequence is CASSEGRGYTF. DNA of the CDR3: TGTGCCAGCAGTGAGGGCAGGGGCTACACCTTC.